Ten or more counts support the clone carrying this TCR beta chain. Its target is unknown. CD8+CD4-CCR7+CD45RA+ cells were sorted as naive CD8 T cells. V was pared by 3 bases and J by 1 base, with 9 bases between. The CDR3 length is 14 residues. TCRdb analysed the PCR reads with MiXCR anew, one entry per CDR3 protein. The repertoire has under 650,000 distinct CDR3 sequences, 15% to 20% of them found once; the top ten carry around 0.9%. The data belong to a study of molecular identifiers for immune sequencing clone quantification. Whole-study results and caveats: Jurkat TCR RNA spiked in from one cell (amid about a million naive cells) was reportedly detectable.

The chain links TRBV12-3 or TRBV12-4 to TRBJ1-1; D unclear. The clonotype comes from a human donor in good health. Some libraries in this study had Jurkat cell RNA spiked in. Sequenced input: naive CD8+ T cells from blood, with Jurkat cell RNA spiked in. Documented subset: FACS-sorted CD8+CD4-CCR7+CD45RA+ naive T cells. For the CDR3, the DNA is TGTGCCAGCAGTTTTGCAGTGTCGAACACTGAAGCTTTCTTT. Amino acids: CASSFAVSNTEAFF.